The clone carrying this TCR beta chain came up many times. Its target is unknown. The data originate from a study of read filtering for tumor transcriptome and immune sequencing. Study summary: 8 or 9 patients were R-ISS I, some 15 were R-ISS II, six or seven were R-ISS III. Transcriptome libraries were built from DNase-treated RNA. TCR-mapped reads were about 3.5 to 11 million with IR-seq versus roughly 85 to 1,400 with RNA-seq.

Molecular barcoded adaptors covering alpha/delta and beta/gamma chains were used on approximately 400 ng RNA. MiXCR was run by TCRdb on the reads, yielding one entry per CDR3 protein. Counted here are around 140,000 distinct CDR3 sequences, 13% occurring once; the ten biggest clones make up just under 8.5%. Study results and limitations: Without single-read clonotypes, shared clonotype proportions correlated more between IR-seq and RNA-seq.

The CDR3 sequence is 17 residues long. Trimming pared 7 bases from V and 0 bases from J, leaving 21 bases between. Germline CDR1 reads SNHLY; CDR2 reads FYNNEI. This clonotype originated in a donor at least 40 years old with multiple myeloma. V usage is TRBV2 and J usage is TRBJ2-5; tentative D call: TRBD1 (9 bases). Sample: a population of CD138-negative cells sorted from bone marrow. The CDR3 nucleotides read TGTGCCAGCACCCTTTCGGGGGGGACAGGGAACCAAGAGACCCAGTACTTC. As protein: CASTLSGGTGNQETQYF.